Following are 26 T cell receptor beta chains from one sample sequenced in a study of vaccination and CD4 T cells after COVID-19. Cultured CD4+ T cells had their DNA profiled by the Oncomine TCR Beta short-read assay. One entry per CDR3 protein results from TCRdb running MiXCR on the PCR reads. In the table there are about 20,000 distinct CDR3 sequences, around 42% of which are singletons. Antigens of these TCRs are unknown. Stated treatment: approximately 11-day PBMC culture with coronavirus spike peptide pools or control peptides (ViraFEST assay). This specimen consisted of CD4+ T cells from blood, cultured in vitro, obtained after SARS-CoV-2 vaccination. Every receptor here comes from a human donor who had recovered from COVID-19.

The rearrangement joins TRBV6-1 to TRBJ1-1; 7 nucleotides align to TRBD1. The CDR3 runs to 13 residues. Germline loops: CDR1 MNHNS, CDR2 SASEGT. V shed 5 bases and J 6 bases; nucleotides not matched to a gene: 6. CDR3 protein: CASSQQGWPEAFF. CDR3 coding DNA: TGTGCCAGCAGTCAACAGGGGTGGCCTGAAGCTTTCTTT.

The J gene is TRBJ1-1, the V gene TRBV20-1; D possibly corresponds to TRBD1 (5 bases). Germline V gene sequence: CDR1 DFQATT, CDR2 SNEGSKA (reference sequence). V dropped 0 bases and J dropped 0 bases, with 14 bases sitting between them. The CDR3 totals 16 residues. CDR3 in amino acids: CSARDPAGTMNTEAFF. The CDR3 coding sequence is TGCAGTGCTAGAGATCCGGCAGGGACGATGAACACTGAAGCTTTCTTT.

The chain combines TRBV6-5 with TRBJ2-6; D remains unclear. The V end was cut by 0 bases, the J end by 0 bases, with 3 bases between. This CDR3 is built from 15 residues. Per the germline V gene, CDR1 is MNHEY and CDR2 is SVGAGI. The CDR3 sequence is CASSYSGSGANVLTF. CDR3 DNA sequence: TGTGCCAGCAGTTACTCGGGCTCTGGGGCCAACGTCCTGACTTTC.

This chain joins TRBV6-2 or TRBV6-3 and TRBJ1-1; D remains ambiguous. Trimming cost V 4 bases and J 5 bases, with 8 bases left between them. CDR1 is MNHEY and CDR2 is SVGEGT in the germline V gene. The CDR3 extends over 12 amino acids. In DNA form, the CDR3 reads TGTGCCAGCAGTTCCCCCCGGACTGAAGCTTTCTTT. Translating gives CASSSPRTEAFF.

The chain is built from TRBV20-1 and TRBJ2-7, with D perhaps being TRBD1 or TRBD2 (5 bases each). The V and J ends lost 0 bases and 2 bases respectively, with 11 bases between them. CDR3 length equals 14 residues. Germline CDR1 and CDR2: DFQATT and SNEGSKA (reference sequence). CDR3 in DNA: TGCAGTGCTAGAGATGCGGGCAGGGCCTACGAGCAGTACTTC. Its translation: CSARDAGRAYEQYF.

The chain uses TRBV19 and TRBJ2-5; D is perhaps TRBD1 (6 bases). CDR3 length: 14 amino acids. CDR1 and CDR2 from the germline V gene are LNHDA and SQIVND (reference sequence). V gave up 5 bases and J gave up 5 bases, with 15 bases separating them. The CDR3 coding sequence is TGTGCCAGTAGTGTTACAGGGATCTCGGAGACCCAGTACTTC. Translated, it gives CASSVTGISETQYF.

The table lists this clonotype with a few counts. Written as DNA, the CDR3 is TGTGCCAGTAGTATACGAGGGATAGCAGAGGGTCAGCCCCAGCATTTT. Amino acid sequence: CASSIRGIAEGQPQHF. The chain employs TRBV19 and TRBJ1-5; D is undetermined. Germline V gives CDR1 LNHDA, CDR2 SQIVND (reference sequence). The V end lost 2 bases, the J end lost 6 bases, and 17 bases lay between the germline ends. The CDR3 has 16 residues.

The chain couples TRBV15 to TRBJ2-3; TRBD2 aligns across 9 bases. Germline CDR1 reads LNHNV; CDR2 reads YYDKDF (reference sequence). The CDR3 spans 17 residues. The ends lost 1 base at V and 0 bases at J; junction bases unmatched: 5. The CDR3 here is CATSRGRTSESTDTQYF. CDR3 DNA sequence: TGTGCCACCAGCAGAGGGAGGACTAGCGAGAGCACAGATACGCAGTATTTT.

The V call is TRBV27, the J call TRBJ1-2; perhaps TRBD1 as D (6 bases). Between the trimmed V and J ends, which lost 3 bases and 1 base, there was a span of 12 bases. Germline V gives CDR1 MNHEY, CDR2 SMNVEV (reference sequence). This CDR3 is built from 15 residues. The CDR3 DNA sequence: TGTGCCAGCAGTTTCGCCTGGGACATTAACTATGGCTACACCTTC. As protein: CASSFAWDINYGYTF.

This chain links TRBV7-2 with TRBJ2-7, with no clear D. V lost 5 bases and J 7 bases, leaving 21 bases between the germline ends. CDR1 and CDR2 (germline): SGHTA, FQGNSA. This CDR3 region has 15 residues. CDR3 DNA sequence: TGTGCCAGCAGCGAAAACCACGGGCCACGCGGAGAGCAGTACTTC. This codes for CASSENHGPRGEQYF.

This rearrangement joins TRBV7-2 to TRBJ2-2, with a tentative D call TRBD2 (6 bases). Trimming pared 1 base from V and 7 bases from J, leaving 13 bases between. Germline values: CDR1 SGHTA, CDR2 FQGNSA. The CDR3 runs 15 residues. This CDR3 is CASSLVGGTGGELFF. CDR3 nucleotides: TGTGCCAGCAGCTTAGTCGGAGGGACGGGCGGGGAGCTGTTTTTT.

The chain joins TRBV24-1 to TRBJ2-3, with D possibly TRBD1 on 5 matching bases. V lost 1 base and J 5 bases, leaving 12 bases between the germline ends. Per germline, CDR1 KGHDR and CDR2 SFDVKD. CDR3 size: 15 residues. For the CDR3, the DNA is TGTGCCACCAGTGATTTTGGGGCGCGTAAAGATACGCAGTATTTT. Translated: CATSDFGARKDTQYF.

The chain combines TRBV11-3 with TRBJ2-2; TRBD2 aligns across 8 bases. This CDR3 is built from 14 residues. The ends lost 5 bases at V and 2 bases at J; junction bases unmatched: 1. CDR1 and CDR2 (germline): SGHNT, YENEEA. DNA of the CDR3: TGTGCCAGCAGCCTAGCGGGTAACACCGGGGAGCTGTTTTTT. Residues: CASSLAGNTGELFF.

The J gene is TRBJ2-5, the V gene TRBV19, with TRBD2 matching over 11 bases. Germline CDR1 reads LNHDA; CDR2 reads SQIVND (reference sequence). Trimming cost V 5 bases and J 5 bases; bases outside gene matches: 4. The CDR3 length is 14 residues. Here the CDR3 reads CASSLAGGLETQYF. CDR3 in DNA: TGTGCCAGTAGTTTAGCGGGAGGGTTGGAGACCCAGTACTTC.

The gene calls are TRBV5-6 and TRBJ1-6; D is ambiguous. The length of the CDR3 is 14 residues. CDR1 and CDR2 (germline): SGHDT, YYEEEE. The V and J ends lost 0 bases and 7 bases respectively, with 8 bases between them. The DNA for the CDR3 is TGTGCCAGCAGCTTGGGACGCGAAAATTCACCCCTCCACTTT. Amino acid sequence: CASSLGRENSPLHF.

This clonotype came up a few times. The chain combines TRBV6-2 or TRBV6-3 with TRBJ2-7; the match to TRBD2 covers 7 bases. After removal of 0 bases from V and 3 bases from J, the junction contained 11 bases not matched to a gene. In germline, CDR1 is MNHEY, CDR2 SVGEGT. This CDR3 has 17 amino acids. The CDR3 loop reads CASSYSEGGGSGYEQYF. DNA of the CDR3: TGTGCCAGCAGTTACTCCGAGGGCGGGGGATCTGGCTACGAGCAGTACTTC.

The chain combines TRBV6-2 or TRBV6-3 with TRBJ1-2, with 9 nucleotides matching TRBD1. Losses at the gene ends were 6 bases for V and 8 bases for J; bases not matched to a gene: 13. The CDR3 covers 15 residues. Germline-derived CDR1 and CDR2 are MNHEY and SVGEGT. The CDR3: CASRGSGQGMYGYTF. As DNA, the CDR3 is TGTGCCAGCAGGGGTTCGGGACAGGGAATGTACGGCTACACCTTC.

This chain's CDR3 is CASSNGGLASTDTQYF. The CDR3 DNA reads as TGTGCCAGCAGCAACGGGGGACTGGCTAGCACAGATACGCAGTATTTT. The V call is TRBV5-4, the J call TRBJ2-3; D might be TRBD2 (6 bases). The CDR3 totals 16 residues. V shed 4 bases and J shed 0 bases, with 15 bases lying between them. The germline CDR1 and CDR2 sequences are SGHNT and YYREEE (reference sequence).

The genes are TRBV7-9 and TRBJ1-3; 10 bases line up with TRBD1. The CDR3 runs to 15 residues. Germline lookup yields CDR1 SEHNR and CDR2 FQNEAQ (reference sequence). With V trimmed by 5 bases and J by 6 bases, 7 bases remained unmatched. CDR3 coding DNA: TGTGCCAGCAGCCCGCCAGGGACAGGGGAAAACACCATATATTTT. Its translation is CASSPPGTGENTIYF.

This chain connects TRBV27 to TRBJ2-7; D may be TRBD1 or TRBD2 (5 bases each). With 3 bases removed from V and 1 base from J, the gap between germline ends came to 16 bases. Germline V lookup: CDR1 MNHEY, CDR2 SMNVEV (reference sequence). The CDR3 extends over 16 amino acids. The CDR3 reads CASSFLGDPGSYEQYF. Written as DNA, the CDR3 is TGTGCCAGCAGTTTCCTTGGGGACCCCGGTTCCTACGAGCAGTACTTC.

The V call is TRBV11-3, the J call TRBJ2-2, with D possibly matching TRBD2 (5 bases). This CDR3 has 15 residues. Deletions cut 1 base from V and 4 bases from J, with 10 bases between. The germline CDR1 and CDR2 sequences are SGHNT and YENEEA. CDR3 nucleotides: TGTGCCAGCAGCTTAGCGGGGATGATCACCGGGGAGCTGTTTTTT. Its translation is CASSLAGMITGELFF.

This sequence joins TRBV7-9 and TRBJ1-1; D not certain. The CDR3 is 15 residues long. The ends were cut back, 6 bases at V and 4 bases at J, with 18 bases in the middle. CDR1 is SEHNR, CDR2 FQNEAQ, per germline (reference sequence). The CDR3 spells CASSQSAHEGTEAFF. The CDR3 coding sequence is TGTGCCAGCAGTCAGTCTGCCCATGAAGGCACTGAAGCTTTCTTT.

The chain couples TRBV11-2 to TRBJ2-3; 7 positions match TRBD2. Germline CDR1 SGHAT, CDR2 FQNNGV. This CDR3 contains 15 residues. Trimming at V came to 2 bases and at J to 0 bases, leaving 2 bases not matched to a gene. CDR3: CASSLWEGSTDTQYF. The CDR3 DNA sequence: TGTGCCAGCAGCTTATGGGAGGGGAGCACAGATACGCAGTATTTT.

The V gene is TRBV6-5, the J gene TRBJ1-1, with D possibly being TRBD1 (6 bases). Germline assignment: CDR1 MNHEY and CDR2 SVGAGI. V lost 4 bases to trimming and J lost 0 bases, with 12 bases between them. This CDR3 is 15 amino acids long. The DNA for the CDR3 is TGTGCCAGCAGTTCCTGGGACAACCTGAACACTGAAGCTTTCTTT. Amino acid sequence: CASSSWDNLNTEAFF.

The CDR3 DNA sequence: TGTGCCAGCAGCCCTGGACGGAGCTCCTACAATGAGCAGTTCTTC. Amino acids: CASSPGRSSYNEQFF. The rearrangement joins TRBV7-9 to TRBJ2-1; D gene unclear. CDR1 and CDR2 (germline): SEHNR, FQNEAQ (reference sequence). The CDR3 is 15 residues long. The V end lost 5 bases, the J end lost 0 bases, and 11 bases lay between the germline ends.

J is TRBJ1-1 and V is TRBV28; D gene ambiguous. The ends were cut back, 8 bases at V and 3 bases at J, with 16 bases in the middle. Germline values: CDR1 MDHEN, CDR2 SYDVKM. The CDR3 sequence is 14 residues long. The CDR3 loop reads CASLETLKHTEAFF. CDR3 DNA: TGTGCCAGCTTGGAGACTTTAAAGCACACTGAAGCTTTCTTT.